The clone carrying this TCR beta chain ranks as medium-sized (0.01 to 0.1%). These data belong to a study of memory CD4+ T cells and cytomegalovirus serostatus. The data were produced by immunoSEQ multiplex PCR, yet TCRdb's version contains in-frame clones alone and is incomplete. The data show about 64,000 clones, with about 74% seen just once and about 0.9% held by the top ten. The sort gate was single viable CD3+CD4+CD8-CD45RO+ cells for memory CD4+ T cells. Sequences were obtained from memory CD4+ T cells from blood. The receptor was derived from an adult in good health and CMV-seronegative.

The CDR3 DNA is TGTGCGACGGGGAGGGTTGGCGAAAAACTGTTTTTT. Protein product: CATGRVGEKLFF. This rearrangement joins TRBV30 to TRBJ1-4; D call uncertain. In germline, CDR1 is GTSNPN, CDR2 SVGIG (reference sequence). The CDR3 has 12 amino acids.